The text below deals with one T cell receptor beta chain. This entry comes from a study of control samples from healthy donors and cancer patients. TCRdb's copy holds only in-frame clones and misses some; the assay was immunoSEQ multiplex PCR. The data show 180,000 or so clones, over 85% seen once. The origin of this receptor is a woman aged 60-75 years in good health. The sample consisted of blood.

The CDR3 sequence: CASSPLAGGPDNEQFF. The CDR3, as DNA: TGCGCCAGCAGCCCACTAGCGGGGGGGCCCGACAATGAGCAGTTCTTC. This rearrangement joins TRBV5-1 to TRBJ2-1; 13 bases agree with TRBD2. Germline assignment: CDR1 SGHRS and CDR2 YFSETQ. V was pared by 4 bases and J by 5 bases, with 6 bases of the junction left unmatched. This CDR3 has 16 residues. The full variable domain, rest sourced from reference TRBV5-1 and TRBJ2-1, is KAGVTQTPRYLIKTRGQQVTLSCSPISGHRSVSWYQQTPGQGLQFLFEYFSETQRNKGNFPGRFSGRQFSNSRSEMNVSTLELGDSALYLCASSPLAGGPDNEQFFGPGTRLTVL.